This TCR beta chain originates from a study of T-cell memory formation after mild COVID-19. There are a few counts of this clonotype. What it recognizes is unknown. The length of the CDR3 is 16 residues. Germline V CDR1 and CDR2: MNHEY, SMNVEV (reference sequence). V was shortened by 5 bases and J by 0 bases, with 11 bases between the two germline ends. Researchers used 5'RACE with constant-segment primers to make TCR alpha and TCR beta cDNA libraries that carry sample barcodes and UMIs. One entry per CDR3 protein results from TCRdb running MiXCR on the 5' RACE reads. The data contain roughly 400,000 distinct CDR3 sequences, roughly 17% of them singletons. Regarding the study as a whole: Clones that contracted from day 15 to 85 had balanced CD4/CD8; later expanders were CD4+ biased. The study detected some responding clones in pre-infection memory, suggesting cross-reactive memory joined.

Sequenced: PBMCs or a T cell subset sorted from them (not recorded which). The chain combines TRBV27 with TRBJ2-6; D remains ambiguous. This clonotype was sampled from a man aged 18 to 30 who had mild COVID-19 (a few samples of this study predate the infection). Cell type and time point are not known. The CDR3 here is CASSPDQRSGANVLTF. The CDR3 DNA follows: TGTGCCAGCAGTCCCGATCAGCGCTCTGGGGCCAACGTCCTGACTTTC.